This note documents a single TCR beta chain sequence. The sample belongs to a study of T cell changes during pregnancy in multiple sclerosis. The data were produced by immunoSEQ multiplex PCR, yet TCRdb's version contains in-frame clones alone and is incomplete. This table holds tens of thousands of clones, nearly 90% found once. The CDR3 loop spans 17 amino acids. V gave up 0 bases and J gave up 5 bases; unmatched junction bases: 3. In germline, CDR1 is SGHRS, CDR2 YFSETQ. This rearrangement joins TRBV5-1 to TRBJ2-2; the match to TRBD2 covers 14 bases. The source material was peripheral blood, sampled in the first trimester of pregnancy. This receptor was taken from a female donor with multiple sclerosis, enrolled in a pregnancy study. This CDR3 reads CASSLGGLAGETGELFF. In DNA, the CDR3 is TGCGCCAGCAGCTTGGGGGGACTAGCGGGAGAAACCGGGGAGCTGTTTTTT.